The subject of this entry is one T cell receptor beta chain. No antigen is known for it. At one boundary the junction diverges from the germline segment, which might be a read error. This entry belongs to a study of blood T cells in healthy people across ages. General observations from the study: A roughly linear fall in TCR beta diversity per million T cells was seen with increasing age.

This CDR3 contains 14 residues. Germline values: CDR1 SQVTM, CDR2 ANQGSEA. Samples had at least 6.5 million PBMCs isolated from them. Each sample provided at least 5 micrograms of extracted total RNA. PCR was performed a second time for about 7 to 11 cycles using a sample-barcoded 5' primer and a J-beta primer mix. Each of the cDNA molecules was tagged by a template-switch adaptor with 12 random nucleotides. From the 5' RACE reads, TCRdb called clonotypes with MiXCR, one entry per CDR3 protein. The table lists around 1.7 million distinct CDR3 sequences, roughly 28% of them singletons. This chain connects TRBV29-1 to TRBJ2-3; weak D call: TRBD2 (6 bases). Sequenced material: blood. The TCR comes from a woman in her twenties or thirties in good health. As DNA, the CDR3 is TGCAGCGCCAGGGACTTTCAGTTAGCAGATACGCGGTATTTT. Translation gives CSARDFQLADTRYF.